Following are 2 T cell receptor beta chains from one sample sequenced in a study of blood T cells in healthy people across ages. It was with a sample-barcoded 5' primer and a J-beta primer mix that a second PCR of roughly 6 to 12 cycles was run. A single record per CDR3 protein comes from TCRdb applying MiXCR to the 5' RACE reads. Among fewer than 800,000 distinct CDR3 sequences listed, less than 40% were seen once. Source material: blood. These receptors were collected from an elderly woman in good health.

The chain is built from TRBV7-2 and TRBJ2-6; TRBD1 agrees at 7 bases. The germline CDR1 and CDR2 sequences are SGHTA and FQGNSA. Trimming cost V 5 bases and J 1 base; bases outside gene matches: 8. CDR3 length: 17 amino acids. The CDR3 sequence: CASSRSGTESGANVLTF. The CDR3 DNA is TGTGCCAGCAGCCGTTCCGGGACAGAATCTGGGGCCAACGTCCTGACTTTC. Supplemented by reference TRBV7-2 and TRBJ2-6, the full variable domain reads GAGVSQSPSNKVTEKGKDVELRCDPISGHTALYWYRQSLGQGLEFLIYFQGNSAPDKSGLPSDRFSAERTGGSVSTLTIQRTQQEDSAVYLCASSRSGTESGANVLTFGAGSRLTVL.

The J gene is TRBJ2-7, the V gene TRBV29-1; 9 bases are shared with TRBD2. The CDR3 spans 15 residues. Trimming cost V 4 bases and J 2 bases; bases outside gene matches: 9. Germline CDR1 and CDR2: SQVTM and ANQGSEA. The CDR3 nucleotides are TGCAGCGTTGGGGTAAGACTAGCGGCCGCCTACGAGCAGTACTTC. It yields the protein CSVGVRLAAAYEQYF.